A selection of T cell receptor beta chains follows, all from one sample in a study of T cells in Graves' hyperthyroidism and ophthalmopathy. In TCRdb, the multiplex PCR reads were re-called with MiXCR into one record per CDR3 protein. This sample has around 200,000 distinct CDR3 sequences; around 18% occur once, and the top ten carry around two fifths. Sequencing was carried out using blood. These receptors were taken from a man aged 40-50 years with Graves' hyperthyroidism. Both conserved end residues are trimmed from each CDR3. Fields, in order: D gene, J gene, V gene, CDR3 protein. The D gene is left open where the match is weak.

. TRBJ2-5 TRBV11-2 ASSSPEGGKTQY
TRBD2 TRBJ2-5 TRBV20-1 SARESRGGGKTQY
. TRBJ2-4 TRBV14 ASSQDRARVDIQY
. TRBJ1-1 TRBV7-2 ASSSTKNTEAF
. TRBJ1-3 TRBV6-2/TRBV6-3 ASSYSGRKSSGNTIY
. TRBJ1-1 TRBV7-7 ASSLDANTEAF
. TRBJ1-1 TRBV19 ASSFRQTLEAF
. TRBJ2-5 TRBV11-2 ASSSPTGFVRETQY
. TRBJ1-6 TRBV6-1 ASTPYRDLSYNSPLH
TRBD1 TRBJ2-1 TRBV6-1 ASSEGQGDYNEQF
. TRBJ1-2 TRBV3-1 ASSQEGWGGGYT
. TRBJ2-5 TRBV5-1 ASRDNQETQC
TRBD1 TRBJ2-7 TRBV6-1 ASSTSGTGNYEQY
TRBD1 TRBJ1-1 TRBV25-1 ASSLGQGAIVTEAF
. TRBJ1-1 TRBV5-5 ASSLVAGVDTEAF
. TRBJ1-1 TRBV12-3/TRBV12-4 ASSFESTEAF